These T cell receptor beta chains were read from a single sample in a study of T cells in Graves' hyperthyroidism and ophthalmopathy. TCRdb recomputed calls from the multiplex PCR reads with MiXCR, one row per CDR3 protein. This table has about 360,000 distinct CDR3 sequences, about 13% appearing once. Sequencing was done on a sample of blood. These receptors all stem from a young man with Graves' hyperthyroidism that later progressed to Graves' ophthalmopathy. Each CDR3 is given with its conserved first and last residue. The order of the fields is clone size, J gene, D gene, V gene, CDR3 DNA, CDR3 protein. A D gene is named only where the DNA matches it firmly. The size field is filled for only some rows; it gives once, few, many or a size class.

many | TRBJ2-7 | - | TRBV11-2 | TGTGCCAGCAGCTTAGGCGCAGGCCGGCCCTACGAGCAGTACTTC | CASSLGAGRPYEQYF
many | TRBJ1-2 | - | TRBV2 | TGTGCCAGCAGTGAAGTGGGGGGGCGCGCCTATGGCTACACCTTC | CASSEVGGRAYGYTF
- | TRBJ2-3 | TRBD1 | TRBV7-2 | TGTGCCAGCAGCCTTGGGGACAGGGTGAAGCGGACAGATACGCAGTATTTT | CASSLGDRVKRTDTQYF
few | TRBJ1-1 | - | TRBV5-4 | TGTGCCAGCAGTAATGTGGGTACCCGGAGGTACACTGAAGCTTTCTTT | CASSNVGTRRYTEAFF
few | TRBJ2-1 | TRBD1 | TRBV5-1 | TGCGCCAGCAGTCACAGGGGGAATTACAATGAGCAGTTCTTC | CASSHRGNYNEQFF
- | TRBJ2-7 | TRBD2 | TRBV20-1 | TGCAGTGCTCCTCCATGGGCGGGGGGGGGCACCTACGAGCAGTACTTC | CSAPPWAGGGTYEQYF
- | TRBJ2-1 | - | TRBV5-1 | TGCGCCAGCAGCTTGGACCTGGGCAGGGATGAGCAGTTCTTC | CASSLDLGRDEQFF
many | TRBJ1-5 | TRBD1 | TRBV20-1 | TGCAGTGCCAGGGGGGGGTCTGGCAATCAGCCCCAGCATTTT | CSARGGSGNQPQHF
- | TRBJ1-2 | TRBD1 | TRBV9 | TGTGCCAGCAAAAGACAGGGTCCAGGGTATGGCTACACCTTC | CASKRQGPGYGYTF
many | TRBJ2-7 | TRBD1 | TRBV7-9 | TGTGCCAGCAGCGGCACGGGACAGGGGGTCAACGAGCAGTACTTC | CASSGTGQGVNEQYF
many | TRBJ2-2 | TRBD1 | TRBV5-1 | TGCGCCAGCAGCTCCCGACAGGGTGGCACCGGGGAGCTGTTTTTT | CASSSRQGGTGELFF
- | TRBJ1-2 | TRBD1 | TRBV7-9 | TGTGCCAGCAGCTGGGACGGACAGGGGAGCTATGGCTACACCTTC | CASSWDGQGSYGYTF
many | TRBJ2-2 | - | TRBV12-3/TRBV12-4 | TGTGCCAGCAGTGCCGGGCGAACCGGGGAGCTGTTTTTT | CASSAGRTGELFF
- | TRBJ1-5 | - | TRBV20-1 | TGCAGTGCCGAGAACGGGGATCGGCAGCCCCAGCATTTT | CSAENGDRQPQHF
many | TRBJ1-4 | - | TRBV29-1 | TGCAGCGTTCAGGCAGGGCCTAATGAAAAACTGTTTTTT | CSVQAGPNEKLFF
- | TRBJ2-7 | TRBD2 | TRBV9 | TGTGCCAGCAGCACTAGCGGGTCCTCCTACGAGCGGTACTTC | CASSTSGSSYERYF
- | TRBJ1-2 | - | TRBV6-1 | TGTGCCAGCAGTTCCCAGGCAGACAACTATGGCTACACCTTC | CASSSQADNYGYTF
many | TRBJ2-3 | - | TRBV2 | TGTGCCAGCATCAGGGGCAGCACAGATACGCAGTATTTT | CASIRGSTDTQYF
many | TRBJ1-1 | TRBD1 | TRBV12-3/TRBV12-4 | TGTGCCAGCAGTCACCGGGACAGGGGGCCTGAAGCTTTCTTT | CASSHRDRGPEAFF
- | TRBJ2-2 | - | TRBV3-1 | TGTGCCAGCAGGGAGGACTGGTATGGCGGGGAGCTGTTTTTT | CASREDWYGGELFF
many | TRBJ2-5 | - | TRBV7-2 | TGTGCCAGCAGCTTAGGATTCCGGGGCGTCGGGGAGACCCAGTACTTC | CASSLGFRGVGETQYF
- | TRBJ2-2 | TRBD1 | TRBV7-2 | TGTGCCAGCAGCCGTCCCGGGACAGGGAAAACGAACACCGGGGAGCTGTTTTTT | CASSRPGTGKTNTGELFF
few | TRBJ1-5 | - | TRBV13 | TGTGCCAGCAGCTCTAAACTTTCTGGGGCGATTCAGGAGCCCCAGCATTTT | CASSSKLSGAIQEPQHF
many | TRBJ1-6 | TRBD1 | TRBV15 | TGTGCCACCAGAAAAGGACAGGGTCCTTCGCTGCGTTCACCCCTCCACTTT | CATRKGQGPSLRSPLHF
many | TRBJ2-3 | TRBD2 | TRBV20-1 | TGCAGTGCTCTTTCGGGTAGCGGGGTAGGGGATACGCAGTATTTT | CSALSGSGVGDTQYF
few | TRBJ2-5 | TRBD1 | TRBV25-1 | TGTGCCAGCAGTGAGAGTCTCGGGACAGGGACAGAGACCCAGTACTTC | CASSESLGTGTETQYF
- | TRBJ2-3 | - | TRBV7-6 | TGTGCCAGCAGCTTAGCGGGGGGGGCCGAAGATACGCAGTATTTT | CASSLAGGAEDTQYF
many | TRBJ1-2 | TRBD1 | TRBV11-2 | TGTGCCAGCAGCATTGACAGGGGAACCTATGGCTACACCTTC | CASSIDRGTYGYTF
many | TRBJ2-7 | TRBD2 | TRBV20-1 | TGCAGTGCTAGTGGGGGCGGGAGGGGGGGGGAGCAGTACTTC | CSASGGGRGGEQYF
many | TRBJ2-1 | - | TRBV2 | TGTGCCAGCAGAGAAAGGGGGTATGAGCAGTTCTTC | CASRERGYEQFF
- | TRBJ2-1 | - | TRBV18 | TGTGCCAGCTCACCACCGAGTTCGGGGACGGGTGAGCAGTTCTTC | CASSPPSSGTGEQFF
- | TRBJ2-7 | - | TRBV7-9 | TGTGCCAGCAGCCCAACCGGGAGCGCAAACGAGCAGTACTTC | CASSPTGSANEQYF
many | TRBJ1-1 | - | TRBV18 | TGTGCCAGCTCACAAGACAGAAACACTGAAGCTTTCTTT | CASSQDRNTEAFF
many | TRBJ2-2 | - | TRBV6-1 | TGTGCCAGCAGCCCTACTTGGGGGCGAAAAACCGGGGAGCTGTTTTTT | CASSPTWGRKTGELFF
- | TRBJ1-3 | - | TRBV3-1 | TGTGCCAGCAGCCAAGGCGGGATCTCTGGAAACACCATATATTTT | CASSQGGISGNTIYF
many | TRBJ2-5 | - | TRBV12-3/TRBV12-4 | TGTGCCAGCAGTCTGACAGGCCTAGTAGAGACCCAGTACTTC | CASSLTGLVETQYF
few | TRBJ1-6 | - | TRBV30 | TGTGCCTGGAGTCGACAGCATAATTCACCCCTCCACTTT | CAWSRQHNSPLHF
- | TRBJ2-5 | TRBD2 | TRBV30 | TGTGCCTTATCTAGCGGGGGGTCCCTAGGGACCCAGTACTTC | CALSSGGSLGTQYF
many | TRBJ1-4 | TRBD1 | TRBV28 | TGTGCCAGCAGCCTTTCGGGACAGGGGAATGAAAAACTGTTTTTT | CASSLSGQGNEKLFF
many | TRBJ1-5 | - | TRBV20-1 | TGCAGTGCTATAGAGACTTTGAATAATCAGCCCCAGCATTTT | CSAIETLNNQPQHF
many | TRBJ1-2 | - | TRBV6-1 | TGTGCCAGCAGTCACACGCGACAGGAGGATACTAACTATGGCTACACCTTC | CASSHTRQEDTNYGYTF
- | TRBJ1-6 | - | TRBV19 | TGTGCCAGTAGTCCGGGACCCGATAATTCACCCCTCCACTTT | CASSPGPDNSPLHF
few | TRBJ1-2 | - | TRBV6-2/TRBV6-3 | TGTGCCAGCAGCCCGACAAGCTACTATGGCTACACCTTC | CASSPTSYYGYTF
few | TRBJ2-2 | - | TRBV24-1 | TGTGCCACCAGTGAGGGGACATTAGTTCGAGCCGGGGAGCTGTTTTTT | CATSEGTLVRAGELFF
many | TRBJ1-4 | - | TRBV12-3/TRBV12-4 | TGTGCCAGCAGTTCTCCAGGGATTTATGAAAAACTGTTTTTT | CASSSPGIYEKLFF
- | TRBJ2-5 | TRBD1 | TRBV20-1 | TGCAGTGCTAGGGACAGGCAGGGTCGCCGAGAGACCCAGTGCTTC | CSARDRQGRRETQCF
many | TRBJ2-5 | - | TRBV12-5 | TGTGCTAGTGGCCATCAAGAGACCCAGTACTTC | CASGHQETQYF
few | TRBJ1-6 | - | TRBV19 | TGTGCCAGTAGTATAGTTCCGGGGCGTGAGTCACCCCTCCACTTT | CASSIVPGRESPLHF
- | TRBJ2-7 | TRBD1 | TRBV9 | TGTGCCAGCAGCGTAGGATCCGGGACAGGGGGTTACGAGCAGTACTTC | CASSVGSGTGGYEQYF
- | TRBJ2-7 | TRBD1 | TRBV12-3/TRBV12-4 | TGTGCCAGCAGTCACGGACAGGGCGAGCAGTACTTC | CASSHGQGEQYF
few | TRBJ2-7 | - | TRBV6-1 | TGTGCCAGCAGCCGGATGGACAGTTTCTACGAGCAGTACTTC | CASSRMDSFYEQYF
- | TRBJ1-6 | TRBD1 | TRBV7-3 | TGTGCCAGCAGCTTACTCGGGACAGGGCCCCTTTCATCACCCCTCCACTTT | CASSLLGTGPLSSPLHF
many | TRBJ2-7 | - | TRBV2 | TGTGCCAGCAGTGAAATGGCAGACAGCTCCTACGAGCAGTACTTC | CASSEMADSSYEQYF
many | TRBJ1-2 | TRBD1 | TRBV15 | TGTGCCACCAGCAGGGGGGACAGGGACTATGGCTACACCTTC | CATSRGDRDYGYTF